This T cell receptor (beta chain) was found in a study of blood T cell repertoires in COVID-19. Study details: There were acute and convalescent COVID-19 samples, and they came from the United States, Italy and Spain.

In regard to this clone: Additional DNA sequences in this sample encode the identical CDR3.

Germline trimming cut 6 bases from V and 3 bases from J; bases unmatched to any gene: 3. Per the germline V gene, CDR1 is LNHDA and CDR2 is SQIVND (reference sequence). The CDR3 length is 13 residues. This table comes from immunoSEQ multiplex PCR, and its TCRdb copy is limited to in-frame clones, with some not included. The sample lists 450,000 to 500,000 clones; 70% to 90% were seen once. Sequencing was carried out using peripheral blood. The rearrangement uses TRBV19 and TRBJ2-5; 8 bases fit TRBD1. This clonotype was sampled from a human donor in a cohort sampled during active COVID-19. Here the CDR3 DNA reads TGTGCCAGTAGCCCGGACAGGGAAGAGACCCAGTACTTC. Its translation is CASSPDREETQYF.